This TCR beta chain was captured in a study of shared clonotypes between healthy human individuals. The data were produced by immunoSEQ multiplex PCR, yet TCRdb's version contains in-frame clones alone and is incomplete. This repertoire shows about 2 million clones, about 94% found once; its top ten account for around 1.2%. Study-level points and caveats: Clonotype sharing among donors, it was expected, would be affected by sequencing depth. It was the non-shared clonotypes that had lower generation probabilities than clonotypes shared by all four donors.

Selected positively for CCR7 and CD45RO-negative, naive CD8 cells excluded terminally differentiated effector memory CD45RA+ cells. This CDR3 is 13 amino acids long. Germline CDR1 and CDR2: SGHVS and FNYEAQ. Trimming cost V 3 bases and J 5 bases, with 11 bases left between them. On this clone: Antigen specificity is unknown.

The rearrangement uses TRBV7-6 and TRBJ2-7, with TRBD1 as a possible D gene (5 bases). The source is a man between 18 and 29 years old in good health. Sequences were obtained from naive CD8+ T cells sorted from blood. CDR3 residues: CASSFSTVHEQYF. CDR3 nucleotide sequence: TGTGCCAGCAGCTTCTCGACAGTCCACGAGCAGTACTTC.